A selection of T cell receptor beta chains follows, all from one sample in a study of T cells in Graves' hyperthyroidism and ophthalmopathy. TCRdb used MiXCR to reprocess the multiplex PCR reads, holding one entry per CDR3 protein. The table includes approximately 620,000 distinct CDR3 sequences, around 16% detected once. Sequenced input: blood. Receptors originate from a woman aged 40-49 years with Graves' ophthalmopathy. Both conserved end residues are part of each CDR3. D genes are given only for firm matches. Clone size is stated in some rows and not others, as once, few, many or a class when expanded.

d_gene	v_gene	len	j_gene	abundance	CDR3aa	CDR3nt
TRBD1	TRBV6-4	15	TRBJ1-1	few	CASSIGTGSYTEAFF	TGTGCCAGCAGTATCGGGACAGGCTCTTACACTGAAGCTTTCTTT
TRBD2	TRBV3-1	14	TRBJ2-1	many	CASAGTTSYNEQFF	TGTGCCAGCGCCGGGACTACTTCCTACAATGAGCAGTTCTTC
NA	TRBV29-1	13	TRBJ1-1	NA	CSALIVGGTEAFF	TGCAGCGCCCTTATAGTGGGAGGAACTGAAGCTTTCTTT
TRBD2	TRBV6-1	14	TRBJ2-1	few	CASSGSGRYNEQFF	TGTGCCAGCAGTGGTAGCGGGAGGTACAATGAGCAGTTCTTC
NA	TRBV12-3/TRBV12-4	14	TRBJ2-3	many	CASRISGRADTQYF	TGTGCCAGCAGAATAAGCGGTAGGGCGGATACGCAGTATTTT
NA	TRBV6-1	13	TRBJ2-5	NA	CASSTGTLETQYF	TGTGCCAGCAGTACCGGGACTCTAGAGACCCAGTACTTC
NA	TRBV5-1	13	TRBJ2-1	many	CASSSGIDNEQFF	TGCGCCAGCAGCTCAGGGATAGACAATGAGCAGTTCTTC
NA	TRBV20-1	13	TRBJ2-5	NA	CSARGGVQETQYF	TGCAGTGCTAGAGGCGGGGTCCAAGAGACCCAGTACTTC
NA	TRBV13	15	TRBJ2-7	many	CASSSAKESSYEQYF	TGTGCCAGCAGCTCCGCGAAGGAGAGCTCCTACGAGCAGTACTTC
TRBD2	TRBV28	16	TRBJ2-5	NA	CASSPWTSGIQETQYF	TGTGCCAGCAGTCCCTGGACTAGCGGAATTCAAGAGACCCAGTACTTC
NA	TRBV29-1	15	TRBJ2-1	NA	CSAFGTILQNNEQFF	TGCAGCGCTTTCGGAACTATCCTACAAAACAATGAGCAGTTCTTC
NA	TRBV5-1	17	TRBJ1-6	NA	CASSLRLSGSYNSPLHF	TGCGCCAGCAGCTTGAGGCTCTCGGGCTCGTATAATTCACCCCTCCACTTT
NA	TRBV7-9	17	TRBJ2-3	many	CASQRRTQALGTDTQYF	TGTGCCAGCCAACGAAGGACCCAGGCACTCGGCACAGATACGCAGTATTTT
NA	TRBV7-9	15	TRBJ2-4	many	CASSLGDLAKNIQYF	TGTGCCAGCAGCTTAGGGGATCTAGCCAAAAACATTCAGTACTTC
TRBD2	TRBV12-3/TRBV12-4	15	TRBJ2-5	few	CASSLGLAQSGTQYF	TGTGCCAGCAGTTTAGGACTAGCTCAATCGGGGACCCAGTACTTC
NA	TRBV9	12	TRBJ2-3	NA	CASSRYADTQYF	TGTGCCAGCAGCCGGTACGCAGATACGCAGTATTTT
NA	TRBV7-9	16	TRBJ1-2	many	CASSLLGLGDGYGYTF	TGTGCCAGCAGCTTATTGGGCCTGGGAGACGGCTATGGCTACACCTTC
TRBD2	TRBV9	17	TRBJ2-5	many	CASSVSGGAQTLETQYF	TGTGCCAGCAGCGTAAGCGGGGGGGCTCAGACCCTAGAGACCCAGTACTTC
NA	TRBV25-1	15	TRBJ2-7	NA	CASSDAKFQSYEQYF	TGTGCCAGCAGTGATGCTAAATTCCAGTCCTACGAGCAGTACTTC
NA	TRBV20-1	13	TRBJ2-2	few	CSARRGGTGELFF	TGCAGTGCTAGAAGGGGGGGTACCGGGGAGCTGTTTTTT
TRBD2	TRBV2	16	TRBJ2-1	many	CASSLAGRVSYNEQFF	TGTGCCAGCAGTCTCGCCGGGAGGGTCTCCTACAATGAGCAGTTCTTC
TRBD2	TRBV4-1	15	TRBJ2-3	NA	CAISHSGASTDTQYF	TGCGCCATCAGTCATAGCGGGGCTAGCACAGATACGCAGTATTTT
TRBD1	TRBV28	14	TRBJ2-2	few	CASRTRQGTGELFF	TGTGCCAGCAGGACTCGACAGGGTACCGGGGAGCTGTTTTTT
NA	TRBV29-1	15	TRBJ2-1	once	CSVATGLWNPNEQFF	TGCAGCGTTGCAACGGGACTTTGGAACCCTAATGAGCAGTTCTTC
NA	TRBV5-1	14	TRBJ2-3	many	CASSLTGSPDTQYF	TGCGCCAGCAGCTTGACAGGGAGTCCAGATACGCAGTATTTT
NA	TRBV6-6	15	TRBJ1-2	many	CASSYSLSDLSGYTF	TGTGCCAGCAGTTACTCGTTATCCGACCTTTCGGGCTACACCTTC
NA	TRBV29-1	11	TRBJ1-2	many	CSVESNYGYTF	TGCAGCGTTGAGTCTAACTATGGCTACACCTTC
NA	TRBV24-1	13	TRBJ2-1	many	CATSDPNTKEQFF	TGTGCCACCAGTGACCCAAACACGAAAGAGCAGTTCTTC
TRBD2	TRBV6-1	15	TRBJ2-7	many	CASRTGLAGVGEQYF	TGTGCCAGCAGGACGGGACTAGCGGGAGTCGGCGAGCAGTACTTC
NA	TRBV29-1	10	TRBJ1-1	few	CSVRGTEAFF	TGCAGCGTCAGGGGCACTGAAGCTTTCTTT
TRBD2	TRBV27	15	TRBJ2-7	many	CASTKLAGLVGEQYF	TGTGCCAGCACCAAACTAGCGGGCCTTGTGGGCGAGCAGTACTTC
TRBD2	TRBV2	13	TRBJ2-7	many	CASTRTSSHEQYF	TGTGCCAGCACCAGGACTAGTAGCCACGAGCAGTACTTC
NA	TRBV20-1	12	TRBJ2-3	many	CSATSAGTTQYF	TGCAGTGCTACCTCGGCGGGCACTACGCAGTATTTT
NA	TRBV3-1	15	TRBJ2-6	few	CASSFTSSGANVLTF	TGTGCCAGCAGCTTTACAAGTTCTGGGGCCAACGTCCTGACTTTC
TRBD1	TRBV2	15	TRBJ1-6	NA	CASTGRGQGGSPLHF	TGTGCCAGCACCGGTAGGGGACAGGGTGGTTCACCCCTCCACTTT
NA	TRBV20-1	13	TRBJ2-5	few	CSARQPNYETQYF	TGCAGTGCTAGACAACCTAATTATGAGACCCAGTACTTC
NA	TRBV15	14	TRBJ1-1	NA	CATSRDLVGTEAFF	TGTGCCACCAGCAGAGACCTTGTCGGCACTGAAGCTTTCTTT
NA	TRBV9	15	TRBJ2-2	NA	CASSATAGYGGELFF	TGTGCCAGCAGCGCCACGGCGGGGTACGGCGGGGAGCTGTTTTTT
NA	TRBV18	13	TRBJ1-1	many	CATSPGENTEAFF	TGTGCCACTTCGCCGGGGGAGAACACTGAAGCTTTCTTT
TRBD1	TRBV20-1	16	TRBJ1-5	many	CSARDLDRGDNQPQHF	TGCAGTGCTAGAGATCTCGACAGGGGAGACAATCAGCCCCAGCATTTT
NA	TRBV9	13	TRBJ2-5	many	CASSVEQGETQYF	TGTGCCAGCAGCGTAGAACAGGGAGAGACCCAGTACTTC